The subject of this entry is one TCR beta chain. One junction end disagrees with the germline gene, perhaps due to a read error. Amplification targeted the TCR beta CDR3 regions, with RNA transcripts as the source material. First-round RT-PCR used HTBI primers; second-round multiplex PCR followed. TCRdb itself ran the multiplex PCR reads through MiXCR, one entry per CDR3 protein. The data contain roughly 60,000 distinct CDR3 sequences, approximately 45% of them singletons. The data originate from a study of Graves' ophthalmopathy and Graves' hyperthyroidism. Sequenced material: peripheral blood. This TCR derives from an adult woman with Graves' ophthalmopathy.

The CDR3 spells CVSSYSVSTDTQYF. The CDR3 DNA follows: TGTGTCAGCAGCTACAGTGTAAGCACAGATACGCAGTATTTT. The V call is TRBV7-9, the J call TRBJ2-3; D unresolved. Germline lookup yields CDR1 SEHNR and CDR2 FQNEAQ (reference sequence). This CDR3 comprises 14 residues.